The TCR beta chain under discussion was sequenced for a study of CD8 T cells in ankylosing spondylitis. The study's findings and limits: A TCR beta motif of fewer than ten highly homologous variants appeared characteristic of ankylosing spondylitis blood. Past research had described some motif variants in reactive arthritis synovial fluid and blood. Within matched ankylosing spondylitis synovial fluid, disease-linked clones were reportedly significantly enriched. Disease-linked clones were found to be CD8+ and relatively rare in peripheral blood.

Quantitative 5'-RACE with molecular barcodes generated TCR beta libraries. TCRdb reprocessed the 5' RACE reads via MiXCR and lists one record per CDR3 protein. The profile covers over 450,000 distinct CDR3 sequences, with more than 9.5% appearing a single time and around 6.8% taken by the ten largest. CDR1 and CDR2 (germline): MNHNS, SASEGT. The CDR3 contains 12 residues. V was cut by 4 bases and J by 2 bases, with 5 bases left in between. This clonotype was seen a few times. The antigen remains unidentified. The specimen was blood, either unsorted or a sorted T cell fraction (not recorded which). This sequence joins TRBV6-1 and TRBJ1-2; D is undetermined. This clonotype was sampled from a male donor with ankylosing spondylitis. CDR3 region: CASSAKNYGYTF. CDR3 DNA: TGTGCCAGCAGTGCGAAAAACTATGGCTACACCTTC.